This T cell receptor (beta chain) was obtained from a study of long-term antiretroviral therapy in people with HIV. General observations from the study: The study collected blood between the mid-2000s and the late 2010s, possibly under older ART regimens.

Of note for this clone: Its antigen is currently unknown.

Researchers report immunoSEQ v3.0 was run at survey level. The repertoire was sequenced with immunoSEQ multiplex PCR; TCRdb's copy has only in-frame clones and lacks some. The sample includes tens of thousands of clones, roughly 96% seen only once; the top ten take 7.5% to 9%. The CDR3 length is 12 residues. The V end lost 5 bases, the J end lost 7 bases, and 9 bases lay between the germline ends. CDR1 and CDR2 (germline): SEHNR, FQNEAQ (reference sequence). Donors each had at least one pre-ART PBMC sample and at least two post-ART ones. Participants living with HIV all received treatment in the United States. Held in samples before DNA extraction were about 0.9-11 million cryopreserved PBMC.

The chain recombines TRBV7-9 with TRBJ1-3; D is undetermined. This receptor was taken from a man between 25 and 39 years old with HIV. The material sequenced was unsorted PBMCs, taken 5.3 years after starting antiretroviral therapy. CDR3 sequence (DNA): TGTGCCAGCAGCAGTAGGTGGAACACCATATATTTT. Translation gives CASSSRWNTIYF.